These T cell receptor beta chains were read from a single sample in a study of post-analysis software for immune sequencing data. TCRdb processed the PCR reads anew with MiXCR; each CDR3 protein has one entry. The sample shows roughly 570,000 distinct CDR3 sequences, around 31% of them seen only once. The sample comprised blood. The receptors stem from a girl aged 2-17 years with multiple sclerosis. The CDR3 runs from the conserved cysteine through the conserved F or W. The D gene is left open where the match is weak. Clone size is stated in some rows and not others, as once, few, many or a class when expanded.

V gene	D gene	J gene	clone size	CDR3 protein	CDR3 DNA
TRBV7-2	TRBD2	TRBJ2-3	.	CASSLGTSVGTDTQYF	TGTGCCAGCAGCTTAGGGACTAGCGTCGGCACAGATACGCAGTATTTT
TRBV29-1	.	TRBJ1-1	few	CSVERMLNTEAFF	TGCAGCGTTGAGAGGATGCTGAACACTGAAGCTTTCTTT
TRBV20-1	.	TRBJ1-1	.	CSARDPVNTEAFF	TGCAGTGCTAGAGATCCGGTGAACACTGAAGCTTTCTTT
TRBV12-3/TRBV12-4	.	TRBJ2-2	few	CASIIGGWGTGELFF	TGTGCCAGCATTATTGGGGGGTGGGGCACCGGGGAGCTGTTTTTT
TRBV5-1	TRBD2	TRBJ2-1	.	CASSRFSGGYNEQFF	TGCGCCAGCAGCCGCTTTAGCGGGGGTTACAATGAGCAGTTCTTC
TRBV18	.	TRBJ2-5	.	CASSPEAQETQYF	TGTGCCAGCTCCCCGGAGGCCCAAGAGACCCAGTACTTC
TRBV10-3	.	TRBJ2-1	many	CAIGLGPHEQFF	TGTGCCATCGGGCTAGGACCTCACGAGCAGTTCTTC
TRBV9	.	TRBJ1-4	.	CASSPPGVHEKLFF	TGTGCCAGCAGCCCACCAGGGGTTCACGAAAAACTGTTTTTT
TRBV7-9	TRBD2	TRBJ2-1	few	CASSFRHSGDHNEQFF	TGTGCCAGCAGCTTCCGGCATAGCGGGGACCACAATGAGCAGTTCTTC
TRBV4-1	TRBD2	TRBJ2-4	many	CASSHLAREAGASRYF	TGCGCCAGCAGCCACCTAGCCCGGGAAGCGGGGGCCTCAAGGTACTTC
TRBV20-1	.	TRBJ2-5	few	CSASYGLAGETQYF	TGCAGTGCTAGTTACGGACTCGCCGGGGAGACCCAGTACTTC
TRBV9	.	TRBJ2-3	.	CASSVSFAVPGHADTQYF	TGTGCCAGCAGCGTAAGTTTCGCGGTCCCGGGACATGCAGATACGCAGTATTTT
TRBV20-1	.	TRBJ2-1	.	CSAIRGDSSYNEQFF	TGCAGTGCTATTAGGGGGGATAGCTCCTACAATGAGCAGTTCTTC
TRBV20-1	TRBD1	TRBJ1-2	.	CSAAKPGQARSYTF	TGCAGTGCCGCCAAACCGGGACAGGCGAGGAGCTACACCTTC
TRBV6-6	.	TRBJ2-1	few	CASSYSPGYREQFF	TGTGCCAGCAGTTACTCGCCCGGCTACAGGGAGCAGTTCTTC
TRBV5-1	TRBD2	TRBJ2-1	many	CASSPRSGGAYNEQFF	TGCGCCAGCAGCCCCAGAAGCGGGGGCGCCTACAATGAGCAGTTCTTC
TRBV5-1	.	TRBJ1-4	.	CASSLGQGPNEKLFF	TGCGCCAGCAGCTTGGGGCAGGGCCCTAATGAAAAACTGTTTTTT
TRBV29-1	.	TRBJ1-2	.	CSVEPRGSQGGYGYTF	TGCAGCGTTGAACCCCGAGGCTCCCAAGGCGGCTATGGCTACACCTTC
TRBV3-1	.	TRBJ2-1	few	CASTWQGWGNEQFF	TGTGCCAGCACCTGGCAGGGATGGGGCAATGAGCAGTTCTTC
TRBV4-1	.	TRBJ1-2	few	CASSQDYDALRPYGYTF	TGCGCCAGCAGCCAAGACTACGACGCCCTCAGGCCCTATGGCTACACCTTC
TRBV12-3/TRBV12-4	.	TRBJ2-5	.	CASSHPGQGQETQYF	TGTGCCAGCAGTCACCCCGGACAAGGACAAGAGACCCAGTACTTC
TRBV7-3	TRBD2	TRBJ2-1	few	CASSSIAGGYEQFF	TGTGCCAGCAGCTCCATTGCGGGGGGCTATGAGCAGTTCTTC
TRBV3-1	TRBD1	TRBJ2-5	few	CASSQIGTGGETQYF	TGTGCCAGCAGCCAGATCGGGACAGGGGGTGAGACCCAGTACTTC
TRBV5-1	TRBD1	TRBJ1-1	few	CASSLDYRGSNTEAFF	TGCGCCAGCAGCTTGGACTACAGGGGAAGTAACACTGAAGCTTTCTTT
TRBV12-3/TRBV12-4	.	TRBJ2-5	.	CASSSLVETQYF	TGTGCCAGCAGTTCCCTCGTGGAGACCCAGTACTTC
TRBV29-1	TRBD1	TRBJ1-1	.	CSVPQGARDTEAFF	TGCAGCGTTCCTCAGGGGGCGCGGGACACTGAAGCTTTCTTT
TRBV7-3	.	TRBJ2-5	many	CASSLQGGWQETQYF	TGTGCCAGCAGCTTACAAGGGGGATGGCAAGAGACCCAGTACTTC
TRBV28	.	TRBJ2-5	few	CASSSMAGQETQYF	TGTGCCAGCAGTTCGATGGCAGGGCAAGAGACCCAGTACTTC
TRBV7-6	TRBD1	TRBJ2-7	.	CASSLAGQGFRSYEQYF	TGTGCCAGCAGCTTAGCGGGACAGGGATTTAGGTCCTACGAGCAGTACTTC
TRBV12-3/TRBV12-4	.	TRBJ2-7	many	CASSLGGDGEQYF	TGTGCCAGCAGTTTAGGAGGGGATGGCGAGCAGTACTTC
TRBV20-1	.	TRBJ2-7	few	CSAHYEQYF	TGCAGTGCTCACTACGAGCAGTACTTC
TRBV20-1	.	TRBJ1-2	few	CSASVAEDYGYTF	TGCAGTGCTAGTGTGGCAGAAGACTATGGCTACACCTTC
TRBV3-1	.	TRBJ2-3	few	CASSQVEGGPIDTQYF	TGTGCCAGCAGCCAAGTCGAGGGGGGGCCGATAGATACGCAGTATTTT
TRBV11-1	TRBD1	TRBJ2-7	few	CASSSRVRTGGDEQYF	TGTGCCAGCAGCTCCCGAGTCCGGACAGGGGGCGACGAGCAGTACTTC
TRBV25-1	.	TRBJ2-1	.	CASSLLGIEQFF	TGTGCCAGCAGCTTACTAGGTATTGAGCAGTTCTTC
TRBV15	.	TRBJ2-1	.	CATSTESTGSSYNEQFF	TGTGCCACCAGCACAGAAAGTACAGGGAGCTCCTACAATGAGCAGTTCTTC
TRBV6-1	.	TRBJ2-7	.	CASSVVGSSQYF	TGTGCCAGCAGTGTCGTCGGGAGTTCGCAGTACTTC
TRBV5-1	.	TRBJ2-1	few	CASSFQGAEQFF	TGCGCCAGCAGCTTTCAAGGTGCTGAGCAGTTCTTC
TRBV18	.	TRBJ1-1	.	CASSPFTANTEAFF	TGTGCCAGCTCACCTTTTACAGCGAACACTGAAGCTTTCTTT
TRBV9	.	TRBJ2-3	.	CASSVATGSAGDTQYF	TGTGCCAGCAGCGTAGCTACGGGGTCGGCTGGAGATACGCAGTATTTT
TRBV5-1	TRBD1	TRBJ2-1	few	CASSFLDRDNEQFF	TGCGCCAGCAGCTTCCTGGACAGGGACAATGAGCAGTTCTTC
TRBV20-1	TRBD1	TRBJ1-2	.	CSARGQGADYGYTF	TGCAGTGCTCGTGGACAGGGCGCGGACTATGGCTACACCTTC
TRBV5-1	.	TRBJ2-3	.	CASSPRDPTDTQYF	TGCGCCAGCAGCCCCCGGGACCCAACAGATACGCAGTATTTT
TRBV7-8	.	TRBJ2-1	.	CASSLEQGLVNEQFF	TGTGCCAGCAGCTTAGAACAGGGTTTAGTGAATGAGCAGTTCTTC
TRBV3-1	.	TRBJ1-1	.	CASSQGPDKGGRTEAFF	TGTGCCAGCAGCCAAGGGCCAGACAAGGGCGGACGAACTGAAGCTTTCTTT
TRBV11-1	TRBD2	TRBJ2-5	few	CASTPVWAGENLQETQYF	TGTGCCAGCACCCCCGTCTGGGCGGGGGAGAACCTTCAAGAGACCCAGTACTTC